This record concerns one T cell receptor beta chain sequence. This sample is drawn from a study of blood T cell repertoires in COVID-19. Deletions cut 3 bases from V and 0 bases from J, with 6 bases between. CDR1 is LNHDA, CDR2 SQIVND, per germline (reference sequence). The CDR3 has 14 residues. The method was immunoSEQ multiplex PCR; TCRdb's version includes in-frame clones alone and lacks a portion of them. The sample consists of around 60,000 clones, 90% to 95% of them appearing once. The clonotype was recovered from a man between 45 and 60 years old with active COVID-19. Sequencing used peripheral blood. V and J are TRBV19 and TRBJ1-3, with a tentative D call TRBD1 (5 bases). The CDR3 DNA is TGTGCCAGTAGTATCGGGGGCTCTGGAAACACCATATATTTT. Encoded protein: CASSIGGSGNTIYF.